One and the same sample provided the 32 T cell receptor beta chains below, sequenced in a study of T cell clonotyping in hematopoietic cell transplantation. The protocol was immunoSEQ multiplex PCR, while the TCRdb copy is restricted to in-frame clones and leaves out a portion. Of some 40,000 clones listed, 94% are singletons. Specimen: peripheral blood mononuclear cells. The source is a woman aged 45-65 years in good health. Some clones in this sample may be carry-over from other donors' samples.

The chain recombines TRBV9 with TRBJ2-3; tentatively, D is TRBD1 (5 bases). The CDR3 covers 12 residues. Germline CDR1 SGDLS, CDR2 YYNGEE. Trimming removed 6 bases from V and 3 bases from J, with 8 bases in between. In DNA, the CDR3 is TGTGCCAGCACCAGGGTTACAGATACGCAGTATTTT. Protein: CASTRVTDTQYF.

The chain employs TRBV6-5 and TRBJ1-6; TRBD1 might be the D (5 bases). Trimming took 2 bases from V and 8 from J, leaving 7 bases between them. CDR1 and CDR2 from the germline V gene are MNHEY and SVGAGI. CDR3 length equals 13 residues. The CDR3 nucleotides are TGTGCCAGCAGTTACCGAGGGGATTCACCCCTCCACTTT. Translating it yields CASSYRGDSPLHF.

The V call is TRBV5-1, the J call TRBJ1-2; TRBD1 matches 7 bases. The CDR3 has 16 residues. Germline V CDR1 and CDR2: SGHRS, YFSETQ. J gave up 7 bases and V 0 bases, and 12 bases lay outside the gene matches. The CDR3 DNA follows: TGCGCCAGCAGCTTGGATGCAGCTACAGGGGAGAGTGGCTACACCTTC. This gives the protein CASSLDAATGESGYTF.

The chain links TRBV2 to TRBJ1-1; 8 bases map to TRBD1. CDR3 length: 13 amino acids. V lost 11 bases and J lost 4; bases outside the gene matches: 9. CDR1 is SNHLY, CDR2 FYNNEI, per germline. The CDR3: CASKTGTGTEAFF. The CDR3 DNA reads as TGTGCCTCAAAGACAGGGACAGGCACTGAAGCTTTCTTT.

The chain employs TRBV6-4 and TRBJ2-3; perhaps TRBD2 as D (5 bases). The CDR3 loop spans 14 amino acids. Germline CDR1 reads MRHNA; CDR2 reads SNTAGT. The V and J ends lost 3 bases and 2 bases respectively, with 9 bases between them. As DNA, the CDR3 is TGTGCCAGCAGTGAGACTACTTACACAGATACGCAGTATTTT. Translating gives CASSETTYTDTQYF.

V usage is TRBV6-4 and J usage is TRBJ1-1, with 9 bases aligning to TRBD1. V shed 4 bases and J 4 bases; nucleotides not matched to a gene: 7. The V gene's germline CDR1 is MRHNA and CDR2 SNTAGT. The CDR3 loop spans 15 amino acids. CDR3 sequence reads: CASSVTGTGSTEAFF. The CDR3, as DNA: TGTGCCAGCAGTGTCACCGGGACAGGGTCCACTGAAGCTTTCTTT.

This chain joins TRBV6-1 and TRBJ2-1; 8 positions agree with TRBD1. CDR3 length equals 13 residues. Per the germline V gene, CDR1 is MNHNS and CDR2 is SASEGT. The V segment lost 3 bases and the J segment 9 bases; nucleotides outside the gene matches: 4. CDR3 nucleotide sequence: TGTGCCAGCAGTGACCGACAGGGGACTGAGCAGTTCTTC. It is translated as CASSDRQGTEQFF.

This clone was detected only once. The CDR3 protein is CASRWRSGFNEKLFF. CDR3 in DNA: TGTGCCAGCAGGTGGAGGTCAGGGTTTAATGAAAAACTGTTTTTT. This chain connects TRBV2 to TRBJ1-4, with D tentatively TRBD1 (5 bases). The germline V and J ends were trimmed by 6 bases and 4 bases, with 15 bases remaining between them. The CDR3 runs to 15 residues. Per germline, CDR1 SNHLY and CDR2 FYNNEI.

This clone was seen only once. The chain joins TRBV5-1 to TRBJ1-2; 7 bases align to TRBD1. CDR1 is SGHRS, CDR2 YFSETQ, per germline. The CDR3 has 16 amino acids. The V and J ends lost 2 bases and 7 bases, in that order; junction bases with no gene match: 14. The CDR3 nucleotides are TGCGCCAGCAGCTTCCAGGGGGGGGTTGACTTGGCTGGCTACACCTTC. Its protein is CASSFQGGVDLAGYTF.

The CDR3 DNA reads as TGTGCCAGTGGGACTAGCGGGGGGGCAGATACGCAGTATTTT. Amino acid sequence: CASGTSGGADTQYF. The chain joins TRBV19 to TRBJ2-3; 16 bases map to TRBD2. The CDR3 consists of 14 residues. Germline CDR1 LNHDA, CDR2 SQIVND (reference sequence). The V and J ends lost 8 bases and 4 bases, in that order; junction bases with no gene match: 0. The whole variable domain, remainder taken from reference TRBV19 and TRBJ2-3, is DGGITQSPKYLFRKEGQNVTLSCEQNLNHDAMYWYRQDPGQGLRLIYYSQIVNDFQKGDIAEGYSVSREKKESFPLTVTSAQKNPTAFYLCASGTSGGADTQYFGPGTRLTVL.

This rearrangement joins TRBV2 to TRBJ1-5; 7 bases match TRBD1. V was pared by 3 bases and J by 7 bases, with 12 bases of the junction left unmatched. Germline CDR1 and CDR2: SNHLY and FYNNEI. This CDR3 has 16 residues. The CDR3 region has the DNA TGTGCCAGCAGTGATGCGCGGCAGGGGGTTGGGCAGCCCCAGCATTTT. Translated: CASSDARQGVGQPQHF.

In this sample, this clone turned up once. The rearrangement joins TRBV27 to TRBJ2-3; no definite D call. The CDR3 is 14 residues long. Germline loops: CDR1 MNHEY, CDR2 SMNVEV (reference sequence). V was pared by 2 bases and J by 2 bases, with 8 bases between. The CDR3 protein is CASSLDRLTDTQYF. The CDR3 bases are TGTGCCAGCAGTTTAGACCGCCTCACAGATACGCAGTATTTT.

DNA for the CDR3: TGTGCCAGCAGTGAGGGTGACACCATATATTTT. Encoded protein: CASSEGDTIYF. The chain links TRBV6-1 to TRBJ1-3, with D unresolved. The length of the CDR3 is 11 residues. Germline V gene sequence: CDR1 MNHNS, CDR2 SASEGT. Trimming took off 3 bases at V and 8 bases at J, with 5 bases between the two ends.

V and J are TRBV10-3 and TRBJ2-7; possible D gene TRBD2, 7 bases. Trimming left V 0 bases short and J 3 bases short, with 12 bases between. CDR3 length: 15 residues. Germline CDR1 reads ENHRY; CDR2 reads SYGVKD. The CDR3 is CAISESGGAHYEQYF. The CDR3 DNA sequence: TGTGCCATCAGTGAGTCAGGGGGGGCACACTACGAGCAGTACTTC.

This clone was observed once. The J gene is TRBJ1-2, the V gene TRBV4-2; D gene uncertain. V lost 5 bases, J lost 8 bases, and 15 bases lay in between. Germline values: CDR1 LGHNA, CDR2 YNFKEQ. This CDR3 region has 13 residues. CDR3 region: CASSTSSRSGYTF. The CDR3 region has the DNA TGTGCCAGCAGCACCTCCTCAAGGTCCGGCTACACCTTC.

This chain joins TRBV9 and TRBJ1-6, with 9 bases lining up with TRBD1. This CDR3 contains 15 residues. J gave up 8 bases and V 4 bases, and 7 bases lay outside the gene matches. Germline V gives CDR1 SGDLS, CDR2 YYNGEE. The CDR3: CASSPRDREDSPLHF. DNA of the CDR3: TGTGCCAGCAGCCCCCGGGACAGGGAAGATTCACCCCTCCACTTT.

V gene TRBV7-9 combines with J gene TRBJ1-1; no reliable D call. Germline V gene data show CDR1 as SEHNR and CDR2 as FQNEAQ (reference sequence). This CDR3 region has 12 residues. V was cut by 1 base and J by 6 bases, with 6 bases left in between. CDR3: CASSLGGAEAFF. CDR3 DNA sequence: TGTGCCAGCAGCTTAGGGGGTGCTGAAGCTTTCTTT.

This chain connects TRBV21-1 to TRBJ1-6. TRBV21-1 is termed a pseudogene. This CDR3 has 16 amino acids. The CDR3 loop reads CASSKLGLPANSPLHF. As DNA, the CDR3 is TGTGCCAGCAGCAAATTGGGGTTACCGGCTAATTCACCCCTCCACTTT.

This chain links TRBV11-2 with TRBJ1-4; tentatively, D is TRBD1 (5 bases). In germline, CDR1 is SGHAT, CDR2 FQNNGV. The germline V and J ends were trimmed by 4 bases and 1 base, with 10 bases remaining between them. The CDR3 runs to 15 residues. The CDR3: CASSSGRGTNEKLFF. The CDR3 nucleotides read TGTGCCAGCAGCTCGGGACGGGGAACTAATGAAAAACTGTTTTTT.

The CDR3 DNA reads as TGTGCCAGCAGCTTAGATCTCAGAGAGACCCAGTACTTC. As protein: CASSLDLRETQYF. The chain employs TRBV11-2 and TRBJ2-5; D is unclear. The CDR3 loop spans 13 amino acids. V gave up 0 bases and J gave up 4 bases, with 6 bases separating them. The germline gives CDR1 SGHAT, CDR2 FQNNGV.

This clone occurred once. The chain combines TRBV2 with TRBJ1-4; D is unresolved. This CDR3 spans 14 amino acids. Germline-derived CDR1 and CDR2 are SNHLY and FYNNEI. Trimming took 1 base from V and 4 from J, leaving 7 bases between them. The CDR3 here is CASSEGERNEKLFF. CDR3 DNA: TGTGCCAGCAGTGAAGGGGAACGTAATGAAAAACTGTTTTTT.

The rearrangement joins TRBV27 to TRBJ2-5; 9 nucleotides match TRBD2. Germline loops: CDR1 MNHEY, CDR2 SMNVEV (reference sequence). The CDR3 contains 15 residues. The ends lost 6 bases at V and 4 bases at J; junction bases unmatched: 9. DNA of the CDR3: TGTGCCAGCAGGAGAGCGGGGGGCCTCCGAGAGACCCAGTACTTC. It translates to CASRRAGGLRETQYF.

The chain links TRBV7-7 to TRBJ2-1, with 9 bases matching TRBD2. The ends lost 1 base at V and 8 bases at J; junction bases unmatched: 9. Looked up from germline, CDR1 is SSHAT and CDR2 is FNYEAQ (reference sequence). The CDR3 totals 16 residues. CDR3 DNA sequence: TGTGCCAGCAGCTTAGTTATGGCGGGGGGGCTTGATGAGCAGTTCTTC. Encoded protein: CASSLVMAGGLDEQFF.

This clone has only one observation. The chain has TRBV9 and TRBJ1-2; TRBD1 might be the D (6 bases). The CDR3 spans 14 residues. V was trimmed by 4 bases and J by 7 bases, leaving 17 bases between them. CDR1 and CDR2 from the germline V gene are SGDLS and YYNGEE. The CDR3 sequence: CASSTTYGTLGYTF. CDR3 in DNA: TGTGCCAGCAGCACCACATACGGGACACTTGGCTACACCTTC.

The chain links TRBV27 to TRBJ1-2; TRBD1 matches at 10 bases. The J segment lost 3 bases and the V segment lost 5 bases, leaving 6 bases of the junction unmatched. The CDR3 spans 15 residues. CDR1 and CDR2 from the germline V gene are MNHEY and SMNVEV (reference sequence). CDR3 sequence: CASSVRDRGHYGYTF. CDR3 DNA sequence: TGTGCCAGCAGTGTCCGGGACAGGGGACACTATGGCTACACCTTC.

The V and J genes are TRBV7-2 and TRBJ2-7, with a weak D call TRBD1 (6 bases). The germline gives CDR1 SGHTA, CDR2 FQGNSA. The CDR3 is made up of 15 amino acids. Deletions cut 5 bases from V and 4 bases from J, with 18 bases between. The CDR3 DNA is TGTGCCAGCAGCCCCATAGGGACGGGGACATACGAGCAGTACTTC. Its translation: CASSPIGTGTYEQYF.

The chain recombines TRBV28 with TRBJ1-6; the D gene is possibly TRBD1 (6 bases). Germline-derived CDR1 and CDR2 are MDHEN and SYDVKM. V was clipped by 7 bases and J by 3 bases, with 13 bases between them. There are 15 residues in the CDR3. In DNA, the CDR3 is TGTGCCAGCACGCGAGGGGGTTTCTATAATTCACCCCTCCACTTT. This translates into CASTRGGFYNSPLHF. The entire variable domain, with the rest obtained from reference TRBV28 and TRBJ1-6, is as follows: DVKVTQSSRYLVKRTGEKVFLECVQDMDHENMFWYRQDPGLGLRLIYFSYDVKMKEKGDIPEGYSVSREKKERFSLILESASTNQTSMYLCASTRGGFYNSPLHFGNGTRLTVT.

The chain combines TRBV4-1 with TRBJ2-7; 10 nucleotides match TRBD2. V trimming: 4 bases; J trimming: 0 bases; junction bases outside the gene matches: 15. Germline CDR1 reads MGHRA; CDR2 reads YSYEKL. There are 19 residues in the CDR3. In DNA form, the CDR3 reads TGCGCCAGCAGCCCACTGGGGGCTAGCGGGGGTCTAAGCTCCTACGAGCAGTACTTC. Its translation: CASSPLGASGGLSSYEQYF.

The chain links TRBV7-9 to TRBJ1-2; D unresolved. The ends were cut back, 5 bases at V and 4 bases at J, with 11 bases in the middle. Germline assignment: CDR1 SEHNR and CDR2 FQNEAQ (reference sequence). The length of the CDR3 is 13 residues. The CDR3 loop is CASSPPGSYGYTF. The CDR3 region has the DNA TGTGCCAGCAGCCCCCCCGGGAGCTATGGCTACACCTTC.

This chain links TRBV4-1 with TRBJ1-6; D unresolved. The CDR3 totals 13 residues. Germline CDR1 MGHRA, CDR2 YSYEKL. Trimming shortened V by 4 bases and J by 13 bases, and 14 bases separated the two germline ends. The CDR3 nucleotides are TGCGCCAGCAGCCCCCTCGGGGTTTCGCCCCTCCACTTT. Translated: CASSPLGVSPLHF.

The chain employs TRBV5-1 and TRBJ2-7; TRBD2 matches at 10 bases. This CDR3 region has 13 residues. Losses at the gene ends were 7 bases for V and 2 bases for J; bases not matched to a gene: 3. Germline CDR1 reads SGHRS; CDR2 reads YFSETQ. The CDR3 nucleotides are TGCGCCAGCGGTCTAGCGGGGGCCTACGAGCAGTACTTC. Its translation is CASGLAGAYEQYF.

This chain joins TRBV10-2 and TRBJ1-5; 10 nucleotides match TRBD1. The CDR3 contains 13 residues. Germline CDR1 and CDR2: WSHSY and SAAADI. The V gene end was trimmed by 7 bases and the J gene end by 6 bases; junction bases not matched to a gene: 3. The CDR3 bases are TGCGCCAGCAAGGGGACAGGGGTTCAGCCCCAGCATTTT. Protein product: CASKGTGVQPQHF.